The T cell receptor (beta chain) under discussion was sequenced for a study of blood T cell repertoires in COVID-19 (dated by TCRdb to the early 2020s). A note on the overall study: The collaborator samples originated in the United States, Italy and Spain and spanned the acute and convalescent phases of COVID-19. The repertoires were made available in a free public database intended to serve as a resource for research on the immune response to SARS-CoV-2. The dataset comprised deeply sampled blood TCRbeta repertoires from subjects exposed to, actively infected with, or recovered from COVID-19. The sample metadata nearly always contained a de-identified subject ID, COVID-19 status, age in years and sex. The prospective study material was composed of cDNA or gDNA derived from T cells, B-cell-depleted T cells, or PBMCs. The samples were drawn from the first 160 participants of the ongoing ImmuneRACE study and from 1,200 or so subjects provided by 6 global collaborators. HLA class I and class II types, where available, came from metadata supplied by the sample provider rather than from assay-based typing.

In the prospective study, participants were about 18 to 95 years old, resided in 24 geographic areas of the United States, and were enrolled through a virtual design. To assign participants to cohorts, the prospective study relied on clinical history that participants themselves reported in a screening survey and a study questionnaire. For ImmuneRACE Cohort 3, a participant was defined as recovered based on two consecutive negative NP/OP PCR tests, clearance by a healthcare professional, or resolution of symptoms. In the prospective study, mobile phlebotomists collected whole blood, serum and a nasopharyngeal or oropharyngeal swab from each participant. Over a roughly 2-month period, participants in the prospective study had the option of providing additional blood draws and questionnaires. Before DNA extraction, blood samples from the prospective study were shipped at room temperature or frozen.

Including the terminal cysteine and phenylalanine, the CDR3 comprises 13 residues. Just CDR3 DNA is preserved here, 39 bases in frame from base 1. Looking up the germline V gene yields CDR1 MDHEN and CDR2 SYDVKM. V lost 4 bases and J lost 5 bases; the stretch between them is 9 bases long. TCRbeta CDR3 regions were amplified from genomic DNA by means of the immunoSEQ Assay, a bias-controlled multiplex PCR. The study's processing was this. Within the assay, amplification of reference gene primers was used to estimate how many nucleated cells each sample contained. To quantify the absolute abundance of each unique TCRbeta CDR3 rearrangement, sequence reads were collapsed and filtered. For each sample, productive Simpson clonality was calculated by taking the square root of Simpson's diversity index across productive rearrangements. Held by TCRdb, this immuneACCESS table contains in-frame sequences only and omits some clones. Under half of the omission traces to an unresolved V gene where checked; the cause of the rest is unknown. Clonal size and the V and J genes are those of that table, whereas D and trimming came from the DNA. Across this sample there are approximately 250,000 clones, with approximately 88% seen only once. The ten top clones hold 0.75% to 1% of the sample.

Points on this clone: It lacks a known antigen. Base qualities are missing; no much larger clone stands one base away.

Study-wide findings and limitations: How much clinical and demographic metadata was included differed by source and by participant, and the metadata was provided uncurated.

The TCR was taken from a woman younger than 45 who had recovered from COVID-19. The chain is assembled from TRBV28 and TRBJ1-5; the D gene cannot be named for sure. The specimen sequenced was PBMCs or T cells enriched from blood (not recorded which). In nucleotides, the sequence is TGTGCCAGCAGTTCCCACAGAGATCAGCCCCAGCATTTT. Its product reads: CASSSHRDQPQHF. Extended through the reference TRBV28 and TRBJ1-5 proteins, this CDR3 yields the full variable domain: DVKVTQSSRYLVKRTGEKVFLECVQDMDHENMFWYRQDPGLGLRLIYFSYDVKMKEKGDIPEGYSVSREKKERFSLILESASTNQTSMYLCASSSHRDQPQHFGDGTRLSIL.